This entry lists 22 T cell receptor beta chains sequenced from one sample in a study of cytomegalovirus exposure and HLA in healthy donors. Data came from immunoSEQ multiplex PCR; TCRdb stores just in-frame clones and leaves some out. The sample lists around 260,000 clones, about 92% seen once, with approximately 3.1% in the top ten. Sequencing was done on a sample of PBMCs. The source is a woman in her twenties or thirties in good health and CMV-seronegative.

The V and J genes are TRBV11-2 and TRBJ2-2; D is uncertain. The CDR3 totals 16 residues. Germline V gives CDR1 SGHAT, CDR2 FQNNGV. V was pared by 1 base and J by 6 bases, with 15 bases between. This CDR3 is CASSLVGQVMAGELFF. CDR3 in DNA: TGTGCCAGCAGCTTAGTCGGTCAGGTGATGGCCGGGGAGCTGTTTTTT.

The chain links TRBV18 to TRBJ2-3; no clear D. The V end was cut by 0 bases, the J end by 0 bases, with 7 bases between. CDR1 is KGHSH, CDR2 LQKENI, per germline. This CDR3 contains 15 residues. CDR3 DNA sequence: TGTGCCAGCTCACCACCCTCGCCTAGCACAGATACGCAGTATTTT. Its translation: CASSPPSPSTDTQYF.

This chain connects TRBV27 to TRBJ1-5, with D uncertain. The V end lost 4 bases, the J end lost 2 bases, and 6 bases lay between the germline ends. The length of the CDR3 is 13 residues. Germline V lookup: CDR1 MNHEY, CDR2 SMNVEV (reference sequence). The chain's CDR3 is CASSWVGNQPQHF. The CDR3, as DNA: TGTGCCAGCAGTTGGGTGGGCAATCAGCCCCAGCATTTT.

In DNA form, the CDR3 reads TGTGCCAGCGGGGACCCCGCCTCCGAGCAGTACTTC. Its translation: CASGDPASEQYF. The chain is built from TRBV4-2 and TRBJ2-7; D is tentatively TRBD1 or TRBD2 (5 bases each). This CDR3 is 12 amino acids long. Trimming stripped 8 bases from V and 6 bases from J, with 14 bases between. Per germline, CDR1 LGHNA and CDR2 YNFKEQ.

V gene TRBV10-3 combines with J gene TRBJ1-5; 7 bases agree with TRBD1. Germline CDR1 is ENHRY and CDR2 is SYGVKD. Trimming at V came to 7 bases and at J to 4 bases, leaving 16 bases not matched to a gene. This CDR3 region has 17 residues. CDR3 coding DNA: TGTGCCATCATTAACCTAGACAGGGAAGGCCAAAATCAGCCCCAGCATTTT. Translated: CAIINLDREGQNQPQHF.

The V and J genes are TRBV2 and TRBJ1-5; D is possibly TRBD1 (5 bases). Trimming left V 1 base short and J 4 bases short, with 11 bases between. Germline CDR1 SNHLY, CDR2 FYNNEI. This CDR3 is built from 15 residues. CDR3 amino acids: CASSEGRQSNQPQHF. DNA for the CDR3: TGTGCCAGCAGTGAAGGGAGACAGAGTAATCAGCCCCAGCATTTT.

Only one count was recorded for this clone. This chain links TRBV27 with TRBJ2-1; D unresolved. V shed 8 bases and J shed 8 bases, with 13 bases lying between them. This CDR3 is built from 12 residues. Germline CDR1 and CDR2: MNHEY and SMNVEV (reference sequence). CDR3 coding DNA: TGTGCCAGCGGGAAGATCGTCTATGAGCAGTTCTTC. As protein: CASGKIVYEQFF.

This chain joins TRBV9 and TRBJ2-5; TRBD1 matches at 10 bases. CDR3 length: 16 amino acids. The V gene end was trimmed by 3 bases and the J gene end by 1 base; junction bases not matched to a gene: 6. Germline V lookup: CDR1 SGDLS, CDR2 YYNGEE. CDR3 in amino acids: CASSAGDRGTQETQYF. CDR3 coding DNA: TGTGCCAGCAGCGCAGGGGACAGGGGCACCCAAGAGACCCAGTACTTC.

The chain joins TRBV19 to TRBJ2-7, with TRBD2 identical over 8 bases. V lost 4 bases and J lost 6; bases outside the gene matches: 11. Germline CDR1 and CDR2: LNHDA and SQIVND (reference sequence). The CDR3 runs 15 residues. The CDR3 DNA reads TGTGCCAGTAGTACCCACCGAGCGGGAGCGGGCGAGCAGTACTTC. Translated: CASSTHRAGAGEQYF.

The rearrangement joins TRBV7-9 to TRBJ1-2; D possibly corresponds to TRBD1 (5 bases). CDR3 length: 14 amino acids. V was shortened by 2 bases and J by 7 bases, with 14 bases between the two germline ends. Germline loops: CDR1 SEHNR, CDR2 FQNEAQ (reference sequence). The CDR3, as DNA: TGTGCCAGCAGCTTAAAGGGTACAGGAGGTGGCTACACCTTC. It yields the protein CASSLKGTGGGYTF. The variable domain in full, completed from reference TRBV7-9 and TRBJ1-2, reads DTGVSQNPRHKITKRGQNVTFRCDPISEHNRLYWYRQTLGQGPEFLTYFQNEAQLEKSRLLSDRFSAERPKGSFSTLEIQRTEQGDSAMYLCASSLKGTGGGYTFGSGTRLTVV.

The chain is built from TRBV7-2 and TRBJ2-7, with D uncertain. Looked up from germline, CDR1 is SGHTA and CDR2 is FQGNSA. The CDR3 has 14 residues. V lost 1 base, J lost 2 bases, and 9 bases lay in between. The CDR3, as DNA: TGTGCCAGCAGCTTAGAAGCCAGGACCTACGAGCAGTACTTC. It specifies CASSLEARTYEQYF.

The rearrangement uses TRBV29-1 and TRBJ1-1; the D is unclear. The CDR3 contains 14 residues. Germline lookup yields CDR1 SQVTM and CDR2 ANQGSEA. Trimming shortened V by 4 bases and J by 7 bases, and 19 bases separated the two germline ends. The CDR3 region is CSVGSRLGKGEAFF. CDR3 DNA: TGCAGCGTTGGTAGCAGATTGGGTAAAGGTGAAGCTTTCTTT.

This sequence joins TRBV27 and TRBJ2-3; D perhaps matches TRBD1 (5 bases). The length of the CDR3 is 12 residues. With 6 bases removed from V and 5 bases from J, the gap between germline ends came to 9 bases. The germline V gene encodes CDR1 MNHEY and CDR2 SMNVEV (reference sequence). In DNA form, the CDR3 reads TGTGCCAGCAGGGAAGGGGTAGATACGCAGTATTTT. Protein product: CASREGVDTQYF.

This chain connects TRBV6-4 to TRBJ2-3; 7 nucleotides agree with TRBD2. The CDR3 contains 15 residues. V dropped 3 bases and J dropped 0; count of bases not matched to a gene: 3. Germline assignment: CDR1 MRHNA and CDR2 SNTAGT. CDR3 sequence: CASSEAGISTDTQYF. CDR3 bases: TGTGCCAGCAGTGAAGCGGGGATTAGCACAGATACGCAGTATTTT.

The rearrangement uses TRBV4-3 and TRBJ2-2; TRBD2 aligns across 12 bases. The CDR3 runs to 16 residues. Germline loops: CDR1 LGHNA, CDR2 YSLEER. The J segment lost 8 bases and the V segment lost 3 bases, leaving 7 bases of the junction unmatched. CDR3 amino acids: CASSHLAGGGIGELFF. CDR3 DNA: TGCGCCAGCAGCCACCTAGCGGGAGGGGGCATTGGGGAGCTGTTTTTT.

This chain connects TRBV11-3 to TRBJ2-1; possibly TRBD2 for D (5 bases). Germline CDR1 reads SGHNT; CDR2 reads YENEEA. The CDR3 extends over 13 amino acids. V lost 3 bases and J 8 bases, leaving 11 bases between the germline ends. CDR3 region: CASSFPPEDEQFF. The CDR3 DNA reads TGTGCCAGCAGCTTTCCCCCGGAGGATGAGCAGTTCTTC.

The chain has TRBV6-1 and TRBJ2-7; possibly TRBD1 for D (5 bases). Per germline, CDR1 MNHNS and CDR2 SASEGT. The CDR3 is 14 residues long. V was pared by 7 bases and J by 3 bases, with 16 bases between. CDR3 bases: TGTGCCAGCACCCCGCAGGGTGGTGGCTACGAGCAGTACTTC. This codes for CASTPQGGGYEQYF.

The rearrangement joins TRBV5-1 to TRBJ2-7; D tentatively fits TRBD1 or TRBD2 (5 bases each). The germline gives CDR1 SGHRS, CDR2 YFSETQ. This CDR3 is built from 13 residues. V gave up 4 bases and J gave up 1 base, with 9 bases separating them. DNA for the CDR3: TGCGCCAGCAGCGGGGACGGGTCCTACGAGCAGTACTTC. Its protein is CASSGDGSYEQYF. Looking up the rest from reference TRBV5-1 and TRBJ2-7 gives the full variable domain: KAGVTQTPRYLIKTRGQQVTLSCSPISGHRSVSWYQQTPGQGLQFLFEYFSETQRNKGNFPGRFSGRQFSNSRSEMNVSTLELGDSALYLCASSGDGSYEQYFGPGTRLTVT.

This chain joins TRBV6-7 and TRBJ2-7, with D possibly being TRBD2 (5 bases). TRBV6-7 is sorted into the ORF group, with uncertain function. V dropped 2 bases and J dropped 0 bases, with 14 bases sitting between them. CDR3 size: 16 residues. The CDR3 is CASSYEGPTISYEQYF. CDR3 DNA sequence: TGTGCCAGCAGTTACGAGGGTCCGACGATCTCCTACGAGCAGTACTTC.

The V and J genes are TRBV28 and TRBJ2-7; weak D call: TRBD2 (5 bases). Germline V lookup: CDR1 MDHEN, CDR2 SYDVKM. This CDR3 spans 15 amino acids. Trimming left V 5 bases short and J 2 bases short, with 16 bases between. The CDR3 protein is CASSRPSGPPYEQYF. The CDR3 coding sequence is TGTGCCAGCAGTCGACCCAGCGGACCACCCTACGAGCAGTACTTC.

V is TRBV5-1 and J is TRBJ2-2; D remains ambiguous. Germline assignment: CDR1 SGHRS and CDR2 YFSETQ. This CDR3 spans 15 amino acids. Trimming removed 0 bases at V and 0 bases at J, with 6 bases between. The CDR3 DNA sequence: TGCGCCAGCAGCTTGGTACTACCGAACACCGGGGAGCTGTTTTTT. Translation: CASSLVLPNTGELFF.

V and J are TRBV5-1 and TRBJ2-7; 15 bases line up with TRBD2. The junction had 4 bases not matched to a gene; V was cut back by 3 bases and J by 6 bases. Germline V gene data show CDR1 as SGHRS and CDR2 as YFSETQ. This CDR3 is 15 amino acids long. This CDR3 is CASSSEGLAGGEQYF. In nucleotides, the CDR3 is TGCGCCAGCAGCTCTGAGGGACTAGCGGGAGGCGAGCAGTACTTC.